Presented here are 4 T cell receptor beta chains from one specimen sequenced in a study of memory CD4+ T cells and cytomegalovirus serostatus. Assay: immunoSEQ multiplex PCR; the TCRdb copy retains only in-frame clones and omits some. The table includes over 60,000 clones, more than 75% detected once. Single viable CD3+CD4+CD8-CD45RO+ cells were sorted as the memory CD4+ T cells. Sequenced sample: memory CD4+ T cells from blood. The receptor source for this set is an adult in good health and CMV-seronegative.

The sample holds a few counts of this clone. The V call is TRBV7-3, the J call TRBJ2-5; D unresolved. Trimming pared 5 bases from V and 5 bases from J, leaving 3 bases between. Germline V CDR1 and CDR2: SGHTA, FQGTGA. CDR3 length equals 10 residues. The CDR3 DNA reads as TGTGCCAGCAGCCATGAGACCCAGTACTTC. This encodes CASSHETQYF.

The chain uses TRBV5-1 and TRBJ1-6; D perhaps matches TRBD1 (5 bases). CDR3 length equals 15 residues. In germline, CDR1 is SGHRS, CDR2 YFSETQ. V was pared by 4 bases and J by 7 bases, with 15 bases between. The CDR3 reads CASSRLGEENSPLHF. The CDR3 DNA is TGCGCCAGCAGCCGTTTGGGGGAAGAGAATTCACCCCTCCACTTT.

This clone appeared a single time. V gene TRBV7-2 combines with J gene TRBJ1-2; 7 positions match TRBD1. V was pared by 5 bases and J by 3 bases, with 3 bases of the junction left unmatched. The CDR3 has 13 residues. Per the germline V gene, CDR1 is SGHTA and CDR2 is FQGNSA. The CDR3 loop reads CASSQGQYYGYTF. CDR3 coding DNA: TGTGCCAGCAGCCAGGGACAGTACTATGGCTACACCTTC.

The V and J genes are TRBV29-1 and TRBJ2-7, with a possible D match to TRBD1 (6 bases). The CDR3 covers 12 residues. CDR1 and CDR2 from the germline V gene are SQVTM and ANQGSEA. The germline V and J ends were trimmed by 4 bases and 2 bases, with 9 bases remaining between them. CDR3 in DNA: TGCAGCGTTGGGGACACTCCCTACGAGCAGTACTTC. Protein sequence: CSVGDTPYEQYF.